These T cell receptor beta chains were read from a single sample in a study of CD8 T cells in ankylosing spondylitis. TCRdb itself ran the 5' RACE reads through MiXCR, one entry per CDR3 protein. The profile covers around 140,000 distinct CDR3 sequences, with about 15% appearing a single time and roughly a third taken by the ten largest. The sequenced sample consisted of blood, either unsorted or a sorted T cell fraction (not recorded which). These receptors originate from a male donor with ankylosing spondylitis. Each CDR3 is given with its conserved first and last residue. Fields, in order: clone size, V gene, D gene, J gene, CDR3 protein, CDR3 DNA. D genes are given only for firm matches. Part of the rows lack a size; the others show once, few, many or a class for expanded clones.

clone size: few; V gene: TRBV7-3; D gene: .; J gene: TRBJ1-1; CDR3 protein: CASSLTASRDTEAFF; CDR3 DNA: TGTGCCAGCAGCTTAACGGCCAGTCGTGACACTGAAGCTTTCTTT
clone size: .; V gene: TRBV7-9; D gene: .; J gene: TRBJ1-2; CDR3 protein: CASSSRLGGPNYGYTF; CDR3 DNA: TGTGCCAGCAGCTCCCGATTGGGGGGACCTAACTATGGCTACACCTTC
clone size: .; V gene: TRBV4-2; D gene: .; J gene: TRBJ2-7; CDR3 protein: CASSQAKRAYEQYF; CDR3 DNA: TGTGCCAGCAGCCAAGCCAAGCGAGCGTACGAGCAGTACTTC
clone size: .; V gene: TRBV20-1; D gene: .; J gene: TRBJ1-5; CDR3 protein: CSARVRSRRSNQPQHF; CDR3 DNA: TGCAGTGCTAGAGTAAGATCACGACGGAGCAATCAGCCCCAGCATTTT
clone size: .; V gene: TRBV12-3/TRBV12-4; D gene: .; J gene: TRBJ1-5; CDR3 protein: CASSAQASQPQHF; CDR3 DNA: TGTGCCAGCAGTGCCCAGGCGTCTCAGCCCCAGCATTTT
clone size: .; V gene: TRBV12-3/TRBV12-4; D gene: .; J gene: TRBJ1-2; CDR3 protein: CASSLGPTYGYTF; CDR3 DNA: TGTGCCAGCAGTTTAGGACCGACCTATGGCTACACCTTC
clone size: few; V gene: TRBV5-1; D gene: TRBD1; J gene: TRBJ2-2; CDR3 protein: CASTGYASGQGAIVDTGELFF; CDR3 DNA: TGCGCCAGCACCGGATACGCCTCGGGACAGGGGGCGATAGTAGACACCGGGGAGCTGTTTTTT
clone size: .; V gene: TRBV29-1; D gene: TRBD2; J gene: TRBJ2-4; CDR3 protein: CSVEGTSGSWKNIQYF; CDR3 DNA: TGCAGCGTTGAGGGGACTAGCGGGAGCTGGAAAAACATTCAGTACTTC
clone size: many; V gene: TRBV12-3/TRBV12-4; D gene: TRBD1; J gene: TRBJ1-1; CDR3 protein: CASSFSGGKNTEAFF; CDR3 DNA: TGTGCCAGCAGTTTCTCAGGGGGCAAGAACACTGAAGCTTTCTTT
clone size: .; V gene: TRBV12-3/TRBV12-4; D gene: TRBD1; J gene: TRBJ1-4; CDR3 protein: CASSKDRAENEKLFF; CDR3 DNA: TGTGCCAGCAGCAAGGACAGGGCCGAAAATGAAAAACTGTTTTTT
clone size: few; V gene: TRBV12-3/TRBV12-4; D gene: TRBD1; J gene: TRBJ1-4; CDR3 protein: CASSPPGQGAGVNEKLFF; CDR3 DNA: TGTGCCAGCAGCCCGCCGGGACAGGGAGCGGGAGTAAATGAAAAACTGTTTTTT
clone size: many; V gene: TRBV6-1; D gene: .; J gene: TRBJ1-1; CDR3 protein: CASSGRGGTEAFF; CDR3 DNA: TGTGCCAGCAGCGGACGGGGAGGCACTGAAGCTTTCTTT
clone size: .; V gene: TRBV27; D gene: .; J gene: TRBJ1-6; CDR3 protein: CASSDSYNSPLHF; CDR3 DNA: TGTGCCAGCAGTGACAGCTATAATTCACCCCTCCACTTT
clone size: few; V gene: TRBV5-1; D gene: TRBD1; J gene: TRBJ2-1; CDR3 protein: CASSFTGGPYNEQFF; CDR3 DNA: TGCGCCAGCAGCTTCACAGGGGGCCCTTACAATGAGCAGTTCTTC
clone size: once; V gene: TRBV27; D gene: .; J gene: TRBJ2-2; CDR3 protein: CASSLDSPLAGELFF; CDR3 DNA: TGTGCCAGCAGTTTAGATAGCCCGCTCGCCGGGGAGCTGTTTTTT
clone size: .; V gene: TRBV27; D gene: .; J gene: TRBJ2-1; CDR3 protein: CASRRAYNEQFF; CDR3 DNA: TGTGCCAGCAGGAGGGCTTACAATGAGCAGTTCTTC
clone size: .; V gene: TRBV12-3/TRBV12-4; D gene: .; J gene: TRBJ2-1; CDR3 protein: CASSSRPGQPNNEQFF; CDR3 DNA: TGTGCCAGCAGTTCACGGCCGGGACAACCTAACAATGAGCAGTTCTTC
clone size: .; V gene: TRBV4-1; D gene: .; J gene: TRBJ2-1; CDR3 protein: CASSQAGTAYNEQFF; CDR3 DNA: TGCGCCAGCAGCCAAGCGGGGACCGCCTACAATGAGCAGTTCTTC
clone size: few; V gene: TRBV7-9; D gene: .; J gene: TRBJ2-1; CDR3 protein: CASSFEPDEQFF; CDR3 DNA: TGTGCCAGCAGCTTTGAACCGGATGAGCAGTTCTTC
clone size: many; V gene: TRBV6-2/TRBV6-3; D gene: TRBD1; J gene: TRBJ1-4; CDR3 protein: CASRTGGQSLEKLFF; CDR3 DNA: TGTGCCAGCAGAACGGGGGGACAGTCCCTTGAAAAACTGTTTTTT
clone size: few; V gene: TRBV14; D gene: .; J gene: TRBJ2-1; CDR3 protein: CASSQEPSYNEQFF; CDR3 DNA: TGTGCCAGCAGCCAAGAGCCTTCATACAATGAGCAGTTCTTC
clone size: .; V gene: TRBV2; D gene: .; J gene: TRBJ1-1; CDR3 protein: CASSEARAGFTEAFF; CDR3 DNA: TGTGCCAGCAGTGAAGCCCGTGCGGGTTTCACTGAAGCTTTCTTT
clone size: few; V gene: TRBV12-3/TRBV12-4; D gene: TRBD1; J gene: TRBJ2-7; CDR3 protein: CASSRTGRSYEQYF; CDR3 DNA: TGTGCCAGCAGCCGGACAGGGAGATCCTACGAGCAGTACTTC
clone size: .; V gene: TRBV12-3/TRBV12-4; D gene: .; J gene: TRBJ2-3; CDR3 protein: CASSSSGIATDTQYF; CDR3 DNA: .
clone size: few; V gene: TRBV27; D gene: .; J gene: TRBJ1-2; CDR3 protein: CASSLEWGAYGYTF; CDR3 DNA: TGTGCCAGCAGTTTAGAGTGGGGGGCCTATGGCTACACCTTC
clone size: .; V gene: TRBV3-1; D gene: .; J gene: TRBJ2-1; CDR3 protein: CASSQGREAGNNEQFF; CDR3 DNA: TGTGCCAGCAGCCAAGGTCGAGAGGCGGGGAACAATGAGCAGTTCTTC
clone size: few; V gene: TRBV2; D gene: TRBD2; J gene: TRBJ2-1; CDR3 protein: CASSPATSGDEQFF; CDR3 DNA: TGTGCCAGCAGTCCGGCGACTAGCGGGGACGAGCAGTTCTTC
clone size: few; V gene: TRBV6-2/TRBV6-3; D gene: .; J gene: TRBJ1-1; CDR3 protein: CASSYGLPYAFF; CDR3 DNA: TGTGCCAGCAGTTACGGATTACCCTACGCTTTCTTT
clone size: .; V gene: TRBV7-9; D gene: .; J gene: TRBJ2-1; CDR3 protein: CASSFPGQKYNEQFF; CDR3 DNA: TGTGCCAGCAGCTTCCCCGGACAGAAATACAATGAGCAGTTCTTC
clone size: few; V gene: TRBV27; D gene: .; J gene: TRBJ1-5; CDR3 protein: CASSFGGGQPQHF; CDR3 DNA: TGTGCCAGCAGTTTTGGAGGTGGTCAGCCCCAGCATTTT
clone size: .; V gene: TRBV29-1; D gene: TRBD1; J gene: TRBJ1-1; CDR3 protein: CSVEFGQGFEAFF; CDR3 DNA: TGCAGCGTTGAATTCGGACAGGGGTTTGAAGCTTTCTTT
clone size: few; V gene: TRBV7-9; D gene: TRBD2; J gene: TRBJ2-1; CDR3 protein: CASSPGLAGVTYNEQFF; CDR3 DNA: TGTGCCAGCAGCCCCGGACTAGCGGGAGTCACCTACAATGAGCAGTTCTTC
clone size: few; V gene: TRBV4-1; D gene: TRBD2; J gene: TRBJ2-1; CDR3 protein: CASSQDYGGNEQFF; CDR3 DNA: TGCGCCAGCAGCCAAGATTACGGGGGGAATGAGCAGTTCTTC
clone size: many; V gene: TRBV28; D gene: .; J gene: TRBJ2-3; CDR3 protein: CASSSLPGLWTPDTQYF; CDR3 DNA: TGTGCCAGCAGTTCACTACCTGGCCTATGGACCCCAGATACGCAGTATTTT
clone size: .; V gene: TRBV7-7; D gene: .; J gene: TRBJ2-3; CDR3 protein: CASSRHQGSTDTQYF; CDR3 DNA: TGTGCTAGCAGCCGACACCAGGGATCAACAGATACGCAGTATTTT
clone size: .; V gene: TRBV28; D gene: .; J gene: TRBJ1-1; CDR3 protein: CASSRLVRDPEAFF; CDR3 DNA: TGTGCCAGCAGTCGCCTTGTCAGGGACCCTGAAGCTTTCTTT
clone size: .; V gene: TRBV25-1; D gene: TRBD1; J gene: TRBJ2-1; CDR3 protein: CASSEYQGAVNEQFF; CDR3 DNA: TGTGCCAGCAGTGAATATCAGGGGGCGGTCAATGAGCAGTTCTTC
clone size: .; V gene: TRBV7-3; D gene: .; J gene: TRBJ1-1; CDR3 protein: CASSLNVNTEAFF; CDR3 DNA: TGTGCCAGCAGTTTGAACGTGAACACTGAAGCTTTCTTT
clone size: .; V gene: TRBV7-9; D gene: TRBD1; J gene: TRBJ2-7; CDR3 protein: CASSRDSFYEQYF; CDR3 DNA: TGTGCCAGCAGCCGGGACAGCTTCTACGAGCAGTACTTC
clone size: few; V gene: TRBV5-1; D gene: .; J gene: TRBJ2-1; CDR3 protein: CASSLTGTAYNEQFF; CDR3 DNA: TGCGCCAGCAGCTTAACCGGGACGGCGTACAATGAGCAGTTCTTC
clone size: .; V gene: TRBV4-1; D gene: TRBD1; J gene: TRBJ1-6; CDR3 protein: CASSLGQVNSPLHF; CDR3 DNA: TGCGCCAGCAGCCTGGGACAGGTTAATTCACCCCTCCACTTT
clone size: many; V gene: TRBV14; D gene: .; J gene: TRBJ2-3; CDR3 protein: CASSQGPLQDTQYF; CDR3 DNA: TGTGCCAGCAGCCAAGGACCACTGCAGGATACGCAGTATTTT
clone size: many; V gene: TRBV6-2/TRBV6-3; D gene: .; J gene: TRBJ1-2; CDR3 protein: CASGDTYNTF; CDR3 DNA: TGTGCCAGCGGGGACACCTACAACACCTTC
clone size: .; V gene: TRBV7-9; D gene: TRBD1; J gene: TRBJ1-1; CDR3 protein: CASSLTGAEAFF; CDR3 DNA: TGTGCCAGCAGCCTAACAGGGGCCGAAGCTTTCTTT
clone size: many; V gene: TRBV7-6; D gene: TRBD1; J gene: TRBJ2-7; CDR3 protein: CASRAGTGVGEQYF; CDR3 DNA: TGTGCCAGCAGGGCCGGGACAGGGGTAGGTGAGCAGTACTTC
clone size: .; V gene: TRBV15; D gene: TRBD2; J gene: TRBJ2-7; CDR3 protein: CATSRIETSEAYEQYF; CDR3 DNA: TGTGCCACCAGCAGAATCGAGACTAGCGAAGCTTACGAGCAGTACTTC
clone size: .; V gene: TRBV27; D gene: .; J gene: TRBJ2-7; CDR3 protein: CASSLRAVSHEQYF; CDR3 DNA: TGTGCCAGCAGTTTGAGGGCCGTGTCCCACGAGCAGTACTTC
clone size: .; V gene: TRBV20-1; D gene: TRBD1; J gene: TRBJ1-5; CDR3 protein: CSAREDRLSNQPQHF; CDR3 DNA: TGCAGTGCTAGAGAGGACAGGCTTAGCAATCAGCCCCAGCATTTT
clone size: few; V gene: TRBV7-3; D gene: .; J gene: TRBJ2-1; CDR3 protein: CASSPSEGVPYNEQFF; CDR3 DNA: TGTGCCAGCAGCCCTTCGGAGGGAGTGCCCTACAATGAGCAGTTCTTC
clone size: few; V gene: TRBV27; D gene: .; J gene: TRBJ2-7; CDR3 protein: CASSLPGRSEQYF; CDR3 DNA: TGTGCCAGCAGTTTACCCGGACGGAGCGAGCAGTACTTC
clone size: few; V gene: TRBV12-3/TRBV12-4; D gene: .; J gene: TRBJ2-2; CDR3 protein: CASSLGVLTGELFF; CDR3 DNA: TGTGCCAGCAGTTTAGGCGTGCTCACCGGGGAGCTGTTTTTT
clone size: few; V gene: TRBV27; D gene: .; J gene: TRBJ1-1; CDR3 protein: CASSLSRPGLGNTEAFF; CDR3 DNA: TGTGCCAGCAGTTTATCTCGGCCAGGGTTGGGGAACACTGAAGCTTTCTTT
clone size: .; V gene: TRBV20-1; D gene: .; J gene: TRBJ2-3; CDR3 protein: CSATDTDTQYF; CDR3 DNA: TGCAGTGCGACAGACACAGATACGCAGTATTTT